The 20 T cell receptor beta chains presented below share a single source sample, sequenced in a study of blood T cell repertoires in COVID-19. Sequenced by immunoSEQ multiplex PCR; TCRdb stores in-frame clones only, minus some. The sample holds tens of thousands of clones, more than 80% seen once. The sample taken for sequencing was peripheral blood. These receptors came from a human donor in a cohort sampled during active COVID-19.

This clone has a single count. V usage is TRBV18 and J usage is TRBJ1-2; the D is unclear. There are 16 residues in the CDR3. Germline V CDR1 and CDR2: KGHSH, LQKENI. Between the trimmed V and J ends, which lost 3 bases and 4 bases, there was a span of 18 bases. For the CDR3, the DNA is TGTGCCAGCTCACCGAAGGAAAAAGGAGGAAGCTATGGCTACACCTTC. Its translation is CASSPKEKGGSYGYTF.

This clone was detected only once. V usage is TRBV27 and J usage is TRBJ2-2; perhaps TRBD1 as D (6 bases). The CDR3 is 15 amino acids. Germline CDR1 MNHEY, CDR2 SMNVEV (reference sequence). Trimming stripped 3 bases from V and 1 base from J, with 9 bases between. The CDR3 DNA sequence: TGTGCCAGCAGTTTGGGACATGGGAACACCGGGGAGCTGTTTTTT. It translates to CASSLGHGNTGELFF.

This clone was detected only once. The chain carries TRBV19 and TRBJ1-1; 7 bases map to TRBD1. The J segment lost 1 base and the V segment lost 4 bases, leaving 3 bases of the junction unmatched. There are 14 residues in the CDR3. Germline V gene sequence: CDR1 LNHDA, CDR2 SQIVND (reference sequence). For the CDR3, the DNA is TGTGCCAGTAGTAGACAGGGCTGGAACACTGAAGCTTTCTTT. Its translation: CASSRQGWNTEAFF.

This clone appeared a single time. The V and J genes are TRBV9 and TRBJ2-3, with TRBD2 matching over 11 bases. J gave up 4 bases and V 0 bases, and 10 bases lay outside the gene matches. Germline CDR1 is SGDLS and CDR2 is YYNGEE. CDR3 size: 18 residues. This chain's CDR3 is CASSVDERASGGPDTQYF. The CDR3 DNA sequence: TGTGCCAGCAGCGTAGACGAGAGGGCTAGCGGGGGGCCAGATACGCAGTATTTT.

The chain combines TRBV6-6 with TRBJ2-1; the match to TRBD1 covers 7 bases. Germline V CDR1 and CDR2: MNHNY, SVGAGI (reference sequence). This CDR3 is 19 amino acids long. V dropped 5 bases and J dropped 3; count of bases not matched to a gene: 19. CDR3 DNA sequence: TGTGCCAGCAGTCCCCGGACAGGTTTACAGGTGACTAACTACAATGAGCAGTTCTTC. Amino acid sequence: CASSPRTGLQVTNYNEQFF.

A few counts support this clone. This sequence joins TRBV18 and TRBJ1-4; maybe TRBD1 (5 bases). Germline CDR1 reads KGHSH; CDR2 reads LQKENI. V lost 6 bases and J lost 7, with 9 bases in between. This CDR3 is built from 12 residues. CDR3 residues: CASSQRGEKLFF. CDR3 in DNA: TGTGCCAGCTCTCAAAGGGGTGAAAAACTGTTTTTT. The full variable domain, in which reference TRBV18 and TRBJ1-4 provide the parts outside the CDR3, is NAGVMQNPRHLVRRRGQEARLRCSPMKGHSHVYWYRQLPEEGLKFMVYLQKENIIDESGMPKERFSAEFPKEGPSILRIQQVVRGDSAAYFCASSQRGEKLFFGSGTQLSVL.

This chain connects TRBV4-1 to TRBJ2-5, with 14 bases aligning to TRBD2. The CDR3 is 16 residues long. The germline gives CDR1 MGHRA, CDR2 YSYEKL. The junction had 7 bases not matched to a gene; V was cut back by 5 bases and J by 5 bases. The CDR3 DNA reads as TGCGCCAGCAGCTCCCAGGGGACTAGCGGGGGTGAGACCCAGTACTTC. Amino acids: CASSSQGTSGGETQYF.

The chain employs TRBV6-5 and TRBJ2-7; 8 nucleotides match TRBD2. CDR1 MNHEY and CDR2 SVGAGI come from the germline V gene. Trimming at V came to 7 bases and at J to 4 bases, leaving 12 bases not matched to a gene. This CDR3 has 15 residues. The CDR3 nucleotides are TGTGCCAGCACCTTCGCTAGCGGGCCCTCTTACGAGCAGTACTTC. Protein sequence: CASTFASGPSYEQYF.

The chain carries TRBV9 and TRBJ2-1, with 7 bases identical to TRBD1. The V gene end was trimmed by 3 bases and the J gene end by 8 bases; junction bases not matched to a gene: 11. There are 15 residues in the CDR3. Germline-derived CDR1 and CDR2 are SGDLS and YYNGEE. The CDR3 here is CASSAGTALKDEQFF. CDR3 coding DNA: TGTGCCAGCAGCGCCGGGACAGCCTTGAAGGATGAGCAGTTCTTC.

The V and J genes are TRBV19 and TRBJ1-2, with a possible D match to TRBD1 (5 bases). The CDR3 loop spans 14 amino acids. Trimming removed 3 bases from V and 2 bases from J, with 10 bases in between. CDR1 and CDR2 (germline): LNHDA, SQIVND (reference sequence). CDR3 coding DNA: TGTGCCAGTAGTATTCAGGGATTGAACTATGGCTACACCTTC. Protein: CASSIQGLNYGYTF.

The chain couples TRBV3-1 (or the pseudogene TRBV3-2) to TRBJ2-3; D is perhaps TRBD1 (6 bases). Germline lookup yields CDR1 LGHDT and CDR2 YNNKEL (reference sequence). Between the trimmed V and J ends, which lost 4 bases and 3 bases, there was a span of 11 bases. The CDR3 contains 14 residues. CDR3 protein: CASSLGAQTDTQYF. The CDR3 DNA reads as TGTGCCAGCAGCCTGGGGGCCCAGACAGATACGCAGTATTTT.

This chain uses TRBV11-3 with TRBJ2-3; TRBD2 is a possible D gene (5 bases). Germline values: CDR1 SGHNT, CDR2 YENEEA. Between the trimmed V and J ends, which lost 3 bases and 4 bases, there was a span of 11 bases. This CDR3 has 14 amino acids. The CDR3: CASSLTRGSDTQYF. The CDR3 DNA is TGTGCCAGCAGCTTGACACGGGGATCAGATACGCAGTATTTT. Variable domain in full (rest from reference TRBV11-3 and TRBJ2-3): EAGVVQSPRYKIIEKKQPVAFWCNPISGHNTLYWYLQNLGQGPELLIRYENEEAVDDSQLPKDRFSAERLKGVDSTLKIQPAELGDSAVYLCASSLTRGSDTQYFGPGTRLTVL.

The V call is TRBV6-5, the J call TRBJ2-7; perhaps TRBD2 as D (6 bases). The CDR3 runs to 14 residues. From germline, CDR1 is MNHEY and CDR2 SVGAGI. Trimming stripped 7 bases from V and 2 bases from J, with 15 bases between. The CDR3 is CASTPRGKPYEQYF. The CDR3 DNA reads as TGTGCCAGCACCCCTCGCGGGAAGCCCTACGAGCAGTACTTC.

The rearrangement links TRBV5-6 to TRBJ1-5, with TRBD1 identical over 7 bases. The CDR3 is 15 amino acids. J lost 5 bases, V lost 4 bases, and 9 bases had no gene match. CDR1 and CDR2 (germline): SGHDT, YYEEEE. The CDR3 DNA reads as TGTGCCAGCAGCAGAACAGGGGTGTGGGATCAGCCCCAGCATTTT. Amino acids: CASSRTGVWDQPQHF.

The gene calls are TRBV7-9 and TRBJ2-5; 8 nucleotides agree with TRBD2. V trimming: 5 bases; J trimming: 5 bases; junction bases outside the gene matches: 13. The germline CDR1 and CDR2 sequences are SEHNR and FQNEAQ (reference sequence). This CDR3 contains 16 residues. CDR3 sequence: CASSPGRGGGEETQYF. CDR3 coding DNA: TGTGCCAGCAGCCCAGGACGGGGGGGAGGAGAGGAGACCCAGTACTTC.

This clone came up many times. The V gene is TRBV10-1, the J gene TRBJ2-7, with D possibly being TRBD2 (5 bases). The CDR3 runs to 15 residues. Trimming removed 4 bases at V and 2 bases at J, with 15 bases between. Per the germline V gene, CDR1 is WNHNN and CDR2 is SYGVQD (reference sequence). The CDR3 DNA is TGCGCCAGCAGTGCCGACGGGGTTCCTACCTACGAGCAGTACTTC. Protein product: CASSADGVPTYEQYF.

The chain couples TRBV11-2 to TRBJ2-1; D uncertain. CDR3 length: 16 amino acids. From germline, CDR1 is SGHAT and CDR2 FQNNGV. V lost 1 base to trimming and J lost 5 bases, with 15 bases between them. For the CDR3, the DNA is TGTGCCAGCAGCTTAGCCGGCGGTAGTCGGCACAATGAGCAGTTCTTC. It translates to CASSLAGGSRHNEQFF.

The chain is built from TRBV5-1 and TRBJ1-2; D unclear. Germline-derived CDR1 and CDR2 are SGHRS and YFSETQ. This CDR3 spans 14 amino acids. Deletions cut 0 bases from V and 3 bases from J, with 9 bases between. CDR3 nucleotide sequence: TGCGCCAGCAGCTTGGTATCCGGGGACTATGGCTACACCTTC. Translation: CASSLVSGDYGYTF.

The J gene is TRBJ2-7, the V gene TRBV18, with a possible D match to TRBD2 (5 bases). The CDR3 is 15 amino acids. Trimming stripped 4 bases from V and 2 bases from J, with 15 bases between. CDR1 and CDR2 (germline): KGHSH, LQKENI. The CDR3 coding sequence is TGTGCCAGCTCACAAGGGAGAGACTTTGCCTACGAGCAGTACTTC. The encoded protein is CASSQGRDFAYEQYF.

This sequence joins TRBV7-8 and TRBJ2-3, with a possible D match to TRBD2 (6 bases). V was trimmed by 3 bases and J by 7 bases, leaving 20 bases between them. The CDR3 contains 16 residues. Germline values: CDR1 SGHVS, CDR2 FQNEAQ. The CDR3 reads CASSLRLTRRVNTQYF. Written as DNA, the CDR3 is TGTGCCAGCAGCTTGAGGTTGACTAGGAGGGTAAATACGCAGTATTTT. Looking up the rest from reference TRBV7-8 and TRBJ2-3 gives the full variable domain: GAGVSQSPRYKVAKRGQDVALRCDPISGHVSLFWYQQALGQGPEFLTYFQNEAQLDKSGLPSDRFFAERPEGSVSTLKIQRTQQEDSAVYLCASSLRLTRRVNTQYFGPGTRLTVL.